The T cell receptor (beta chain) described here comes from a study of siplizumab effects on memory and regulatory T cells. The CDR3 loop spans 14 amino acids. CDR1 and CDR2 from the germline V gene are MNHEY and SVGAGI. The V and J ends lost 5 bases and 7 bases respectively, with 14 bases between them. Turning to this clone: Its specificity is unknown.

Study-wide results and caveats: Significantly reduced by siplizumab was the cumulative frequency of alloreactive sequences, namely those traceable to unstimulated CD4+ memory cells.

The mixed lymphocyte reaction cells were grown together in coculture at 37°C for 6 days. The data were produced by immunoSEQ multiplex PCR, yet TCRdb's version contains in-frame clones alone and is incomplete. The sample has approximately 15,000 clones, over 40% seen once. The V and J genes are TRBV6-5 and TRBJ2-2; D may be TRBD1 (5 bases). The receptor was isolated from a human donor in good health; the cells came from an allogeneic mixed lymphocyte reaction. Some clones in this sample may be carry-over from other donors' samples. The sample taken for sequencing was CFSE-low (dividing) CD4+ T cells sorted from an allogeneic mixed lymphocyte reaction. CDR3 DNA: TGTGCCAGCAGTGAGAGGCAGGGCGGCGGGGAGCTGTTTTTT. It codes for CASSERQGGGELFF.